The source of this T cell receptor (beta chain) is a study of memory CD4+ T cells and cytomegalovirus serostatus. Study-wide context: Donors were healthy Belgian adults, about ten CMV seropositive and 20 to 25 seronegative.

Study-wide results and limits: Of 150 to 200 reported CMV TCRbeta sequences, some 67 were found in memory CD4+ repertoires.

The CDR3 is 17 amino acids. Germline CDR1 reads LNHDA; CDR2 reads SQIVND (reference sequence). Trimming cost V 6 bases and J 5 bases; bases outside gene matches: 13. The repertoire was sequenced with immunoSEQ multiplex PCR; TCRdb's copy has only in-frame clones and lacks some. Of some 48,000 clones in the sample, approximately 78% were seen once. The sort gate was single viable CD3+CD4+CD8-CD45RO+ cells for memory CD4+ T cells. CD4+ T cells were isolated by positive magnetic selection. This clone was observed a few times. Its antigen is undetermined. The sample consisted of memory CD4+ T cells from blood. V is TRBV19 and J is TRBJ2-2; TRBD1 matches at 9 bases. This TCR was sampled from an adult in good health and CMV-seronegative. The CDR3 nucleotides are TGTGCCAGTAGCAGCCGACCTTGGACAGGGGTTACCGGGGAGCTGTTTTTT. The encoded protein is CASSSRPWTGVTGELFF.